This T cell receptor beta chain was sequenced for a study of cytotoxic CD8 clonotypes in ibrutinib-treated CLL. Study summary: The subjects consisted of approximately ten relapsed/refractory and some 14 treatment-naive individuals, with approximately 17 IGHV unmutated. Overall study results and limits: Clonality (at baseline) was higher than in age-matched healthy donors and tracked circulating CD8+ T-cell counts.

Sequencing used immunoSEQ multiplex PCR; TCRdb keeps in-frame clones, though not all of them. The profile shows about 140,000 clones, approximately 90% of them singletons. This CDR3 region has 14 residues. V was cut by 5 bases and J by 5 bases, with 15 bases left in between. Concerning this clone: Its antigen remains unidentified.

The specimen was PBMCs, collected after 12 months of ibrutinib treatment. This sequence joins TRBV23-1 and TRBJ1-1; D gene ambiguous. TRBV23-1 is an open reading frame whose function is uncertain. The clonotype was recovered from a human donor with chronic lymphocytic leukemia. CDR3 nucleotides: TGCGCCAGCAGTGGCGAAGGAAGAGGGACTGAAGCTTTCTTT. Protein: CASSGEGRGTEAFF.